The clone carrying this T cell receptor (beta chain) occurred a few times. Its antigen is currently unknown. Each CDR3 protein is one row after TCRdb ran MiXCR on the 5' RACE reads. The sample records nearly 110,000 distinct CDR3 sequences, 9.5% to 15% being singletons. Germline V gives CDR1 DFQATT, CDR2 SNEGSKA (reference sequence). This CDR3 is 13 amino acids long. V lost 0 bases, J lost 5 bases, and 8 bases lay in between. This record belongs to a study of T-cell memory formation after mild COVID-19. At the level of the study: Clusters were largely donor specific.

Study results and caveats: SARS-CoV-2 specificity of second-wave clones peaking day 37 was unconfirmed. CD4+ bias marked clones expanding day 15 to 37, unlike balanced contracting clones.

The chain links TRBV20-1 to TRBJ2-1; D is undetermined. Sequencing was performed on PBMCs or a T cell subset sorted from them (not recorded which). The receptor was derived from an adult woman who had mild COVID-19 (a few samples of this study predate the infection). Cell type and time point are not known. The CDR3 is CSARDRVDNEQFF. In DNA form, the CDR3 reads TGCAGTGCTAGAGATAGAGTTGACAATGAGCAGTTCTTC.